This T cell receptor beta chain was recovered during a study of identical twins (dated by TCRdb to about 2016). For the study in its entirety: The study deep-sequenced TCR alpha and beta repertoires from monozygotic twins, unrelated adults of various ages and cord blood to test whether fetal clonotypes persist. To rule out contamination, replicate twin experiments were performed at different times with different library preparation protocols. General conclusions and limits of the study: The excess sharing between twins in beta out-of-frame sequences was weaker because fewer shared sequences reduced the signal-to-noise ratio. In monozygotic twins, recombination models systematically underestimated out-of-frame TCR alpha sharing, but the models matched the sharing seen between unrelated individuals. Abundant cord blood beta clonotypes carried fewer insertions; young adult naive repertoires showed a weaker similar trend, while memory repertoires showed none. Because the same donors could not be followed over many years, the conclusions relied on cross-sectional statistical analysis. Invariant T cells such as MAIT and iNKT could partly confound zero-insertion analyses, although diverse VJ usage argued against such confounding for most clonotypes. Compared with coincidental sharing between unrelated individuals, out-of-frame TCR alpha sequences shared between twins showed an excess of sequences with low generation probability.

The library was built by means of 5' RACE. The listed sequencing device is Illumina HiSeq 2000. A universal primer binding site was introduced by template switching, and a unique molecular identifier was present in the final cDNA, enabling accurate counting of TCR cDNA molecules. First-strand cDNA for TCR alpha and beta chains was synthesized from specific primers in the conserved constant-segment region. To control for contamination, each cDNA library was double barcoded with a SMART-Mk sample barcode plus Illumina barcodes. TruSeq adapter sequences, together with Illumina sample barcodes, were added in two successive PCR steps. The TCR alpha and beta cDNA libraries were sequenced on the Illumina HiSeq platform using custom primers. The study's processing was this. MiGEC was used to process raw reads and extract unique molecular identifiers, and MiXCR was used to find CDR3 positions. Recombination models were inferred per individual with the repgenHMM and IGoR tools using an EM algorithm. The analysis of shared clonotypes was done with the tcR package in R, with sharing normalized by the product of cloneset sizes. To study raw recombination free of thymic and clonal selection effects, out-of-frame nonproductive sequences were analyzed. The public reads were reanalyzed by TCRdb: fastp trimming at Q25, MiXCR alignment, in-frame beta chains only. Each CDR3 protein gets just one entry, which takes the most common genes and DNA from the rows behind it. TCRdb's processing, not the study's, gives the V and J calls here. Within this sample are around 290,000 distinct CDR3 sequences, with 8% to 9.5% of them counted one time only. Around 7.1% of the sample lies in the top ten.

With regard to this clonotype: This clone's antigen is unknown. One base away there is no much larger clone; base qualities are not given.

V sheds 4 bases and J sheds 6 bases, leaving 19 bases between their ends. The CDR3 covers 15 residues, taking in both the cysteine and the phenylalanine. Only CDR3 DNA is held: 45 bases, read in frame from base 1. Taken from the germline V gene (reference sequence), the CDR1 and CDR2 loops are LNHNV and YYDKDF. All donors were healthy Caucasians. The twin cohort consisted of three pairs of female monozygotic twins, all aged 18 to 29 years. Positive isolation kits from Invitrogen were used to isolate the CD4+ and CD8+ T cell populations. The same specimen was also included in a second study, on yellow fever vaccine responses in identical twins. The second paper further reports: The T cell response to vaccination in identical twins was reported by the authors to appear partly convergent and partly personalized. In the study, vaccine-responding T cell clones were precisely tracked in identical twins.

The chain is made from TRBV15 and TRBJ2-7; TRBD1 is a possible D gene, resting on 5 matching bases. The sequence derives from a woman under 30 in good health. The specimen was CD8+ T cells sorted from blood. This receptor carries the CDR3 CATSTLDSEIGEQYF. The nucleotide sequence reads as follows: TGTGCCACCAGCACTCTAGACAGTGAGATAGGCGAGCAGTACTTC.